The text below deals with one T cell receptor beta chain. Its cognate antigen is unknown. Germline and junction disagree at one end, which may indicate a read error. Within the sample, other DNA sequences also encode this same CDR3. This record belongs to a study of Ad26.COV2.S vaccination and SARS-CoV-2 variants. Sequenced by immunoSEQ multiplex PCR; TCRdb stores in-frame clones only, minus some. The sample lists 85,000 to 120,000 clones; less than 85% were seen once. The CDR3 loop spans 12 amino acids. Study conclusions and caveats: Comparability of non-spike TCR breadth was observed across vaccine and placebo recipients. The TCR breadth and depth analyses may have understated or missed part of the total T cell responses. Spike-specific responses of CD8+ and CD4+ T cells were reported to display substantial breadth after vaccination. The study found higher spike-specific TCR breadth in vaccine than placebo recipients.

The chain carries TRBV12-3 or TRBV12-4 and TRBJ1-2; D remains unclear. Sequenced material: peripheral blood, taken after recovery from COVID-19. The TCR was taken from a human donor who had recovered from COVID-19. The CDR3 DNA sequence: TGTGCCAGCAGTCTAGCTAACTATGGCTACACCTTC. Protein sequence: CASSLANYGYTF.